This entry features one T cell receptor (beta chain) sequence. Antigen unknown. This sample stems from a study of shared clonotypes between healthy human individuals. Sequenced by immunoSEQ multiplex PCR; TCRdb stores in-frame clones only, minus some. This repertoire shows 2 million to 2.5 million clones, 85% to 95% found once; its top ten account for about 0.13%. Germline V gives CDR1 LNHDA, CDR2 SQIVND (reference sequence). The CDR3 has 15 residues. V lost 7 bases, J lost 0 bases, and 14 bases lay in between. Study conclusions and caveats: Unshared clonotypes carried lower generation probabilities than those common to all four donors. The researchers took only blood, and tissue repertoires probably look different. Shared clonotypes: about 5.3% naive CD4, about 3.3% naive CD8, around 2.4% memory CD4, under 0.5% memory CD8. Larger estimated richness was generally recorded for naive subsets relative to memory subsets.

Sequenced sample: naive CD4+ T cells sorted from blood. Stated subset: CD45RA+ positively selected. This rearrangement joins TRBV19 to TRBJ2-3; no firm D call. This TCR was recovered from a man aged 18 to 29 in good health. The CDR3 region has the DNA TGTGCCAGTACCAGAATCTCGGGTAGCACAGATACGCAGTATTTT. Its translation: CASTRISGSTDTQYF.